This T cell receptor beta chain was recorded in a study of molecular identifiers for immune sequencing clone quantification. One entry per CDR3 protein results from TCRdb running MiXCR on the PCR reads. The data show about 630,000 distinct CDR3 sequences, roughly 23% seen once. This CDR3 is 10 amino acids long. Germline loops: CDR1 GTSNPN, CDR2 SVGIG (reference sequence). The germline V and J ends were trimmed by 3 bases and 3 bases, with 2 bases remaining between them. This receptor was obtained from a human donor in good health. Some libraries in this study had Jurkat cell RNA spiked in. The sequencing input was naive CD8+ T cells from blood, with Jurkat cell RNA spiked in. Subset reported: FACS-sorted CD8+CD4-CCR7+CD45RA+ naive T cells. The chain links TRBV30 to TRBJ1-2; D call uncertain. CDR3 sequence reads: CAWRHYGYTF. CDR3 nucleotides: TGTGCCTGGAGACACTATGGCTACACCTTC. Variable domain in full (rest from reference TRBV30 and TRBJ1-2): SQTIHQWPATLVQPVGSPLSLECTVEGTSNPNLYWYRQAAGRGLQLLFYSVGIGQISSEVPQNLSASRPQDRQFILSSKKLLLSDSGFYLCAWRHYGYTFGSGTRLTVV.